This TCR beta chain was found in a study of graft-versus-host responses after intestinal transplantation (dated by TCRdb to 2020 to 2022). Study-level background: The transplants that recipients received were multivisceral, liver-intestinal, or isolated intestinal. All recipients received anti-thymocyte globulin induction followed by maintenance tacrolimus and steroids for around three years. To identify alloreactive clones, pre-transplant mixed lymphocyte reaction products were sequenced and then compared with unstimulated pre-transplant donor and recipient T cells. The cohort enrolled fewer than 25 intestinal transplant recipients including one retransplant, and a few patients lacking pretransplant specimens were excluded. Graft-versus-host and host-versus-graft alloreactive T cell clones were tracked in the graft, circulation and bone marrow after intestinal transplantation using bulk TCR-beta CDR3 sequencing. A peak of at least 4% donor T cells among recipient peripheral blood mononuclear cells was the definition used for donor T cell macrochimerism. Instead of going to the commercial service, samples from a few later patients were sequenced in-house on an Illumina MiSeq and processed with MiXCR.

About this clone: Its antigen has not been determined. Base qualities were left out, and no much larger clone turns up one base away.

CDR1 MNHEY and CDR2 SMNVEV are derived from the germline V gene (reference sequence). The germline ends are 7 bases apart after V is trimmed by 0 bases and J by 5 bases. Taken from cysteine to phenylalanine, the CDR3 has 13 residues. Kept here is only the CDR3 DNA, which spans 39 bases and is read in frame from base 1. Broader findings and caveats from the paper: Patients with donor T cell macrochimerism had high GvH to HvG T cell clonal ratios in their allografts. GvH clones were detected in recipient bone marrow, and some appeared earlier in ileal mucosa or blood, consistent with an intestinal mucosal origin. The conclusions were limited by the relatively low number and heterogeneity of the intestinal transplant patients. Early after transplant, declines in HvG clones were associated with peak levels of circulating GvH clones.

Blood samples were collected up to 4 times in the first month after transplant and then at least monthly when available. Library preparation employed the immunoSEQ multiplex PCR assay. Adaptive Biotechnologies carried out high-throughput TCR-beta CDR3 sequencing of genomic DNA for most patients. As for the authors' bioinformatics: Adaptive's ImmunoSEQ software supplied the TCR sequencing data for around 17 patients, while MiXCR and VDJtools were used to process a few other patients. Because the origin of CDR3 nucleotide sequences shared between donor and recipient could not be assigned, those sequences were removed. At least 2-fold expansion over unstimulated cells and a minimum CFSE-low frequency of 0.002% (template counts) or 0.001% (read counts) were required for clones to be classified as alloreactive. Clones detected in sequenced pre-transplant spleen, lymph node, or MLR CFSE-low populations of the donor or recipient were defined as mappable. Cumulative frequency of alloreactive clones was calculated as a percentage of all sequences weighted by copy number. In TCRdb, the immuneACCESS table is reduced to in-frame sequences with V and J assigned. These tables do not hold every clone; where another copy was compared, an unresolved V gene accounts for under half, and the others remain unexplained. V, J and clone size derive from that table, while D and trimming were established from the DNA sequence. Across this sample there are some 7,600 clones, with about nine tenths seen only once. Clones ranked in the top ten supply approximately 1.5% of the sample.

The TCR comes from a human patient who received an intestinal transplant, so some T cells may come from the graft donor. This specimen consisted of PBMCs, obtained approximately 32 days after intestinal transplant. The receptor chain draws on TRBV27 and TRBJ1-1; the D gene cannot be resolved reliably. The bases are TGTGCCAGCAGTTTATCCAGCCGGACTGAAGCTTTCTTT. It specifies CASSLSSRTEAFF.